Below are 12 T cell receptor beta chains sequenced from a single sample in a study of shared clonotypes between healthy human individuals. The assay was immunoSEQ multiplex PCR, and TCRdb's table has in-frame clones only and misses some. The sample records fewer than 2.5 million clones, more than 85% being singletons. Material: naive CD4+ T cells from PBMCs. The sample's subset: CD45RA+ positively selected. The receptors shown here come from a man younger than 35 in good health. Some clones in this sample may be carry-over from other donors' samples.

The chain couples TRBV15 to TRBJ2-3; 8 bases agree with TRBD2. Germline V gene lookup returns CDR1 LNHNV and CDR2 YYDKDF (reference sequence). The CDR3 loop spans 17 amino acids. The junction had 12 bases not matched to a gene; V was cut back by 5 bases and J by 2 bases. The CDR3 sequence: CATSPRQSGGPTDTQYF. As DNA, the CDR3 is TGTGCCACCAGCCCGCGACAATCGGGAGGGCCCACAGATACGCAGTATTTT.

The chain couples TRBV2 to TRBJ1-2; D gene unclear. Germline V gives CDR1 SNHLY, CDR2 FYNNEI. The CDR3 spans 16 residues. The V and J ends lost 5 bases and 3 bases respectively, with 19 bases between them. The CDR3 loop is CASSSESPPRDYGYTF. CDR3 in DNA: TGTGCCAGCAGTTCCGAGAGTCCCCCGCGAGACTATGGCTACACCTTC.

V is TRBV5-1 and J is TRBJ2-3, with D perhaps matching TRBD2 (6 bases). This CDR3 region has 15 residues. Germline V gene sequence: CDR1 SGHRS, CDR2 YFSETQ. Between the trimmed V and J ends, which lost 5 bases and 0 bases, there was a span of 13 bases. DNA for the CDR3: TGCGCCAGCAGGCGTCTAGCGCCTAGCACAGATACGCAGTATTTT. Translating it yields CASRRLAPSTDTQYF.

The V call is TRBV5-1, the J call TRBJ2-5; TRBD1 aligns across 11 bases. CDR3 length equals 15 residues. Germline V gene lookup returns CDR1 SGHRS and CDR2 YFSETQ. Trimming at V came to 3 bases and at J to 3 bases, leaving 4 bases not matched to a gene. CDR3 loop: CASSYGQGAEETQYF. As DNA, the CDR3 is TGCGCCAGCAGCTACGGACAGGGGGCTGAAGAGACCCAGTACTTC.

This clone was counted a single time. This chain uses TRBV5-1 with TRBJ2-3, with 8 bases aligning to TRBD1. This CDR3 spans 14 amino acids. Germline values: CDR1 SGHRS, CDR2 YFSETQ. V lost 4 bases and J lost 3; bases outside the gene matches: 4. The CDR3 loop reads CASSQGALTDTQYF. The CDR3 nucleotides are TGCGCCAGCAGCCAGGGGGCCCTTACAGATACGCAGTATTTT.

This chain connects TRBV5-5 to TRBJ2-7; D is undetermined. The V end was cut by 4 bases, the J end by 2 bases, with 13 bases between. CDR1 is SGHKS, CDR2 YYEKEE, per germline (reference sequence). The CDR3 runs 14 residues. The CDR3 protein is CASSPRMTAYEQYF. The CDR3, as DNA: TGTGCCAGCAGCCCCCGGATGACGGCCTACGAGCAGTACTTC.

V and J are TRBV4-1 and TRBJ2-5; tentatively, D is TRBD1 or TRBD2 (5 bases each). From germline, CDR1 is MGHRA and CDR2 YSYEKL. This CDR3 contains 15 residues. With 1 base removed from V and 1 base from J, the gap between germline ends came to 10 bases. In DNA, the CDR3 is TGCGCCAGCAGCCAAGGTCCCGGGACCCAAGAGACCCAGTACTTC. It codes for CASSQGPGTQETQYF.

This sequence joins TRBV27 and TRBJ2-1, with 12 bases identical to TRBD2. Unmatched junction bases numbered 9, after V lost 5 bases and J lost 7 bases. The CDR3 consists of 16 residues. In germline, CDR1 is MNHEY, CDR2 SMNVEV (reference sequence). CDR3 sequence reads: CASSTRLAGGVNEQFF. The DNA of the CDR3 is TGTGCCAGCAGTACCCGCCTAGCGGGAGGGGTAAATGAGCAGTTCTTC.

As for this clone: In the same sample, other DNA sequences code for this CDR3. V gene TRBV7-9 combines with J gene TRBJ2-7; 12 bases match TRBD2. Germline V gene data show CDR1 as SEHNR and CDR2 as FQNEAQ (reference sequence). The CDR3 runs 14 residues. The junction had 2 bases not matched to a gene; V was cut back by 6 bases and J by 2 bases. The CDR3 DNA follows: TGTGCCAGCAGGGGACTAGCGGGTCCCTACGAGCAGTACTTC. It translates to CASRGLAGPYEQYF.

The chain joins TRBV5-4 to TRBJ1-4, with 7 bases aligning to TRBD1. The V gene end was trimmed by 0 bases and the J gene end by 4 bases; junction bases not matched to a gene: 3. The CDR3 length is 15 residues. From germline, CDR1 is SGHNT and CDR2 YYREEE (reference sequence). The CDR3 region is CASSLGQGVNEKLFF. The CDR3 DNA follows: TGTGCCAGCAGCTTGGGACAGGGCGTTAATGAAAAACTGTTTTTT.

This chain connects TRBV2 to TRBJ1-1; no reliable D call. The germline V and J ends were trimmed by 7 bases and 5 bases, with 14 bases remaining between them. Looked up from germline, CDR1 is SNHLY and CDR2 is FYNNEI. The CDR3 totals 13 residues. The DNA of the CDR3 is TGTGCCAGCATCCCCCTCCCGGGAACTGAAGCTTTCTTT. This translates into CASIPLPGTEAFF.

The chain is built from TRBV7-2 and TRBJ2-3, with a weak D call TRBD2 (6 bases). The V and J ends lost 5 bases and 4 bases respectively, with 13 bases between them. There are 14 residues in the CDR3. The germline gives CDR1 SGHTA, CDR2 FQGNSA. The CDR3 region is CASSRSRDSDTQYF. CDR3 DNA sequence: TGTGCCAGCAGCCGCTCCAGGGACTCAGATACGCAGTATTTT.